The clone carrying this T cell receptor beta chain showed up many times. Diagnosis was based on clinical symptoms, serum thyroxine, TRAb, thyroid ultrasound and orbital computed tomography. Transcripts of RNA were the source for amplifying TCR beta CDR3 regions. After a first-round RT-PCR with HTBI primers, a second-round multiplex PCR was run. TCRdb reprocessed the multiplex PCR reads via MiXCR and lists one record per CDR3 protein. Here the sample spans about 420,000 distinct CDR3 sequences, 20% to 25% being singletons. The data originate from a study of Graves' ophthalmopathy and Graves' hyperthyroidism. The sequence was collected from a woman aged 18-29 years with stable Graves' hyperthyroidism. Sample: peripheral blood.

DNA for the CDR3: TGTGCCAGCAGCTTCGGAGGGTACAGGGCTCATAGGGAGACCCAGTACTTC. It specifies CASSFGGYRAHRETQYF. The chain carries TRBV7-8 and TRBJ2-5; D is perhaps TRBD1 or TRBD2 (6 bases each). The CDR3 sequence is 17 residues long. Germline V gene data show CDR1 as SGHVS and CDR2 as FQNEAQ. Trimming removed 3 bases at V and 5 bases at J, with 22 bases between. The full variable domain, rest sourced from reference TRBV7-8 and TRBJ2-5, is GAGVSQSPRYKVAKRGQDVALRCDPISGHVSLFWYQQALGQGPEFLTYFQNEAQLDKSGLPSDRFFAERPEGSVSTLKIQRTQQEDSAVYLCASSFGGYRAHRETQYFGPGTRLLVL.